The 32 T cell receptor beta chains in this list originate from one sample, sequenced in a study of blood T cell repertoires in COVID-19. Profiling relied on immunoSEQ multiplex PCR, and the TCRdb table lists in-frame clones only, not all of them. The sample has some 150,000 clones, around 80% seen once. Sequencing was done on a sample of peripheral blood. The receptors originated from a human donor in a cohort sampled during active COVID-19.

The chain links TRBV5-6 to TRBJ2-7; no clear D. The CDR3 has 16 residues. CDR1 SGHDT and CDR2 YYEEEE come from the germline V gene. Trimming took off 2 bases at V and 0 bases at J, with 15 bases between the two ends. This CDR3 reads CASSFSPSRSSYEQYF. Here the CDR3 DNA reads TGTGCCAGCAGCTTCTCTCCCTCTAGAAGCTCCTACGAGCAGTACTTC.

This clone was observed once. V gene TRBV10-3 combines with J gene TRBJ1-4; 7 positions match TRBD1. The CDR3 has 15 amino acids. V lost 1 base to trimming and J lost 2 bases; unmatched junction nucleotides: 1. Per the germline V gene, CDR1 is ENHRY and CDR2 is SYGVKD. The CDR3 loop is CAISEYRGTNEKLFF. The CDR3 DNA is TGTGCCATCAGTGAGTACAGGGGTACTAATGAAAAACTGTTTTTT.

This clone was seen a single time. V usage is TRBV11-3 and J usage is TRBJ1-2, with 7 positions matching TRBD1. The V gene end was trimmed by 7 bases and the J gene end by 6 bases; junction bases not matched to a gene: 14. CDR1 is SGHNT, CDR2 YENEEA, per germline. The CDR3 contains 15 residues. The CDR3 DNA sequence: TGTGCCAGCACCACAAGGGGACAGAAAGGAGATGGCTACACCTTC. Amino acid sequence: CASTTRGQKGDGYTF.

This clone turned up a few times. This rearrangement joins TRBV24-1 to TRBJ1-2; 9 nucleotides match TRBD1. With V trimmed by 3 bases and J by 1 base, 11 bases remained unmatched. This CDR3 is built from 18 residues. Germline V gene lookup returns CDR1 KGHDR and CDR2 SFDVKD. DNA of the CDR3: TGTGCCACCAGTGATGTGGGGACAGGGTTGGGACTTAACTATGGCTACACCTTC. It codes for CATSDVGTGLGLNYGYTF.

The chain recombines TRBV2 with TRBJ1-2, with 10 bases lining up with TRBD1. Per germline, CDR1 SNHLY and CDR2 FYNNEI. With 7 bases clipped from V and 3 bases from J, the junction kept 8 bases outside the gene matches. The CDR3 extends over 15 amino acids. CDR3 loop: CASTRDRGLYYGYTF. The CDR3 DNA sequence: TGTGCCAGCACCAGGGACAGGGGACTATACTATGGCTACACCTTC.

The chain combines TRBV4-1 with TRBJ2-3, with 10 bases aligning to TRBD2. Germline loops: CDR1 MGHRA, CDR2 YSYEKL. Trimming removed 4 bases from V and 3 bases from J; junction bases left unmatched: 7. The CDR3 covers 16 residues. This CDR3 is CASSLTIAGGTDTQYF. DNA of the CDR3: TGCGCCAGCAGCCTTACCATAGCGGGGGGTACAGATACGCAGTATTTT.

V gene TRBV19 combines with J gene TRBJ2-2; 7 bases match TRBD2. The V gene's germline CDR1 is LNHDA and CDR2 SQIVND (reference sequence). CDR3 length: 15 amino acids. Trimming cost V 7 bases and J 2 bases; bases outside gene matches: 7. The CDR3 protein is CASTGRETNTGELFF. The CDR3 DNA reads TGTGCCAGTACTGGGAGGGAAACTAACACCGGGGAGCTGTTTTTT.

V is TRBV7-3 and J is TRBJ2-7; possibly TRBD2 for D (7 bases). There are 12 residues in the CDR3. CDR1 is SGHTA and CDR2 is FQGTGA in the germline V gene. Trimming stripped 5 bases from V and 6 bases from J, with 11 bases between. The DNA of the CDR3 is TGTGCCAGCAGCACCGGGGGGCGCGAGCAGTACTTC. Its translation is CASSTGGREQYF. The full variable domain, its missing parts supplied by reference TRBV7-3 and TRBJ2-7, is GAGVSQTPSNKVTEKGKYVELRCDPISGHTALYWYRQSLGQGPEFLIYFQGTGAADDSGLPNDRFFAVRPEGSVSTLKIQRTERGDSAVYLCASSTGGREQYFGPGTRLTVT.

This sequence joins TRBV3-1 (or the pseudogene TRBV3-2) and TRBJ1-4; 12 bases line up with TRBD1. Germline V lookup: CDR1 LGHDT, CDR2 YNNKEL (reference sequence). The CDR3 length is 17 residues. Germline trimming cut 4 bases from V and 2 bases from J; bases unmatched to any gene: 5. CDR3: CASSPGTGGMTNEKLFF. CDR3 bases: TGTGCCAGCAGCCCAGGGACAGGGGGCATGACTAATGAAAAACTGTTTTTT.

V gene TRBV29-1 combines with J gene TRBJ1-5, with D tentatively TRBD1 (6 bases). CDR3 length: 13 amino acids. Looked up from germline, CDR1 is SQVTM and CDR2 is ANQGSEA. Trimming removed 6 bases from V and 2 bases from J, with 11 bases in between. CDR3 region: CSVRGDGNQPQHF. CDR3 nucleotide sequence: TGCAGCGTCAGGGGAGATGGCAATCAGCCCCAGCATTTT.

The chain is built from TRBV5-6 and TRBJ1-2; D might be TRBD1 (5 bases). Germline CDR1 reads SGHDT; CDR2 reads YYEEEE. CDR3 size: 13 residues. V lost 4 bases and J lost 4, with 11 bases in between. CDR3 region: CASSPPQGYGYTF. CDR3 DNA: TGTGCCAGCAGCCCCCCTCAGGGCTATGGCTACACCTTC.

V gene TRBV29-1 combines with J gene TRBJ1-5; TRBD1 matches at 7 bases. CDR1 and CDR2 from the germline V gene are SQVTM and ANQGSEA. The V and J ends lost 4 bases and 5 bases, in that order; junction bases with no gene match: 5. The CDR3 is 13 amino acids. The CDR3 is CSVGDSRHQPQHF. CDR3 coding DNA: TGCAGCGTTGGGGACAGCCGACATCAGCCCCAGCATTTT.

This clone has just one count. The CDR3 region is CASSLSAGINEKLFF. In nucleotides, the CDR3 is TGTGCCAGCAGTTTATCGGCGGGAATTAATGAAAAACTGTTTTTT. This chain links TRBV27 with TRBJ1-4; no firm D call. The germline V and J ends were trimmed by 0 bases and 4 bases, with 9 bases remaining between them. The CDR3 spans 15 residues. The germline V gene has CDR1 MNHEY and CDR2 SMNVEV (reference sequence).

The chain has TRBV6-2 or TRBV6-3 and TRBJ1-2; D gene unclear. V was clipped by 4 bases and J by 0 bases, with 9 bases between them. The germline gives CDR1 MNHEY, CDR2 SVGEGT. CDR3 size: 14 residues. DNA for the CDR3: TGTGCCAGCAGTTTCGGCAGCGCTAACTATGGCTACACCTTC. Translating gives CASSFGSANYGYTF.

This chain joins TRBV19 and TRBJ1-1; D may be TRBD1 (6 bases). In germline, CDR1 is LNHDA, CDR2 SQIVND (reference sequence). The CDR3 covers 14 residues. V lost 8 bases to trimming and J lost 0 bases, with 13 bases between them. The CDR3 protein is CASADSHMNTEAFF. In DNA, the CDR3 is TGTGCCAGTGCGGACAGCCACATGAACACTGAAGCTTTCTTT.

The chain is built from TRBV14 and TRBJ1-1, with D tentatively TRBD1 (6 bases). The V gene's germline CDR1 is SGHDN and CDR2 FVKESK. The V end was cut by 4 bases, the J end by 3 bases, with 21 bases between. This CDR3 has 17 residues. The CDR3 bases are TGTGCCAGCAGCCCCCTCGGGACACCTAAAAGGTACACTGAAGCTTTCTTT. It yields the protein CASSPLGTPKRYTEAFF.

V is TRBV5-8 and J is TRBJ2-7; D is undetermined. V lost 2 bases and J 2 bases, leaving 8 bases between the germline ends. Looked up from germline, CDR1 is SGHTS and CDR2 is YDEGEE. The length of the CDR3 is 13 residues. CDR3 bases: TGTGCCAGCAGCTTAGGCGACACCTACGAGCAGTACTTC. This codes for CASSLGDTYEQYF.

The J gene is TRBJ1-2, the V gene TRBV27, with TRBD1 as a possible D gene (5 bases). This CDR3 spans 14 amino acids. Trimming removed 5 bases from V and 2 bases from J, with 12 bases in between. CDR1 is MNHEY and CDR2 is SMNVEV in the germline V gene (reference sequence). This CDR3 is CASSLRGGNYGYTF. DNA for the CDR3: TGTGCCAGCAGTCTCCGGGGGGGGAACTATGGCTACACCTTC.

This rearrangement joins TRBV20-1 to TRBJ2-1; D gene unclear. V lost 2 bases and J lost 7, with 6 bases in between. Looked up from germline, CDR1 is DFQATT and CDR2 is SNEGSKA (reference sequence). The CDR3 runs to 11 residues. The CDR3 DNA is TGCAGTGCTAGACCAGTTAATGAGCAGTTCTTC. Translated, it gives CSARPVNEQFF.

The J gene is TRBJ1-6, the V gene TRBV27; maybe TRBD1 (5 bases). V was pared by 6 bases and J by 11 bases, with 14 bases between. This CDR3 comprises 13 residues. Germline values: CDR1 MNHEY, CDR2 SMNVEV (reference sequence). CDR3 DNA: TGTGCCAGCAGAAGTAGGGTAGGGGCACCCCTCCACTTT. Translation: CASRSRVGAPLHF.

The chain combines TRBV30 with TRBJ1-6; TRBD1 agrees at 8 bases. This CDR3 is 14 amino acids long. Germline CDR1 is GTSNPN and CDR2 is SVGIG (reference sequence). The V gene end was trimmed by 3 bases and the J gene end by 13 bases; junction bases not matched to a gene: 11. The DNA of the CDR3 is TGTGCCTGGAGCGGGAGACAGGGGATTCCGCCCCTCCACTTT. Translating it yields CAWSGRQGIPPLHF.

The genes are TRBV3-1 (or the pseudogene TRBV3-2) and TRBJ2-3, with D tentatively TRBD1 (5 bases). V shed 0 bases and J shed 11 bases, with 12 bases lying between them. This CDR3 spans 13 amino acids. Germline CDR1 reads LGHDT; CDR2 reads YNNKEL (reference sequence). The chain's CDR3 is CASSQDRVRGQYF. The CDR3 DNA sequence: TGTGCCAGCAGCCAAGATAGGGTAAGGGGGCAGTATTTT.

The V and J genes are TRBV5-5 and TRBJ1-1; tentative D call: TRBD1 (6 bases). Germline CDR1 reads SGHKS; CDR2 reads YYEKEE (reference sequence). The CDR3 runs to 15 residues. Trimming stripped 4 bases from V and 5 bases from J, with 18 bases between. The CDR3 nucleotides read TGTGCCAGCAGCCCTTTTACAGGGCGTCGGACTGAAGCTTTCTTT. Translated, it gives CASSPFTGRRTEAFF.

V is TRBV5-1 and J is TRBJ2-7; no reliable D call. V was cut by 3 bases and J by 4 bases, with 11 bases left in between. Germline-derived CDR1 and CDR2 are SGHRS and YFSETQ. The CDR3 is 13 residues long. The CDR3: CASSSYTGYEQYF. CDR3 DNA: TGCGCCAGCAGCTCCTACACGGGTTACGAGCAGTACTTC.

On this clone: Other DNA sequences from this sample encode an identical CDR3 as well. The chain carries TRBV7-2 and TRBJ2-7; TRBD1 is a possible D gene (6 bases). The CDR3 consists of 15 residues. Germline CDR1 reads SGHTA; CDR2 reads FQGNSA. Deletions cut 5 bases from V and 0 bases from J, with 14 bases between. CDR3 nucleotides: TGTGCCAGCAGCCCGACAGGCTCTAGCTCCTACGAGCAGTACTTC. It codes for CASSPTGSSSYEQYF.

The chain joins TRBV4-3 to TRBJ2-3, with D uncertain. Germline V lookup: CDR1 LGHNA, CDR2 YSLEER. The V and J ends lost 0 bases and 6 bases respectively, with 4 bases between them. The CDR3 totals 12 residues. The CDR3 bases are TGCGCCAGCAGCCAAGAACGGGATACGCAGTATTTT. Its translation is CASSQERDTQYF.

Comments on this clone: The identical CDR3 is also encoded by other nucleotide sequences in the sample. The chain recombines TRBV27 with TRBJ1-2, with 7 nucleotides matching TRBD1. V was pared by 2 bases and J by 6 bases, with 9 bases of the junction left unmatched. In germline, CDR1 is MNHEY, CDR2 SMNVEV (reference sequence). The CDR3 loop spans 15 amino acids. CDR3 sequence: CASSLRQQGIHGYTF. The CDR3 nucleotides are TGTGCCAGCAGTTTACGACAACAGGGGATCCATGGCTACACCTTC.

The genes are TRBV5-1 and TRBJ2-6; the D gene is possibly TRBD1 (5 bases). Germline V gene lookup returns CDR1 SGHRS and CDR2 YFSETQ. The CDR3 extends over 15 amino acids. The V gene lost 4 bases and the J gene lost 1 base, with 9 bases spanning the gap. The CDR3 reads CASSLTESGANVLTF. The CDR3 DNA reads TGCGCCAGCAGCCTGACAGAATCTGGGGCCAACGTCCTGACTTTC.

This clone showed up just once. The gene calls are TRBV30 and TRBJ2-3; 10 positions agree with TRBD1. V gave up 3 bases and J gave up 3 bases; unmatched junction bases: 3. The CDR3 consists of 14 residues. CDR1 is GTSNPN and CDR2 is SVGIG in the germline V gene (reference sequence). The CDR3: CAWSRGQGTDTQYF. CDR3 bases: TGTGCCTGGAGCCGGGGACAGGGGACAGATACGCAGTATTTT.

The chain joins TRBV27 to TRBJ1-1; possible D gene TRBD1, 6 bases. V lost 6 bases, J lost 1 base, and 15 bases lay in between. The length of the CDR3 is 15 residues. The germline V gene has CDR1 MNHEY and CDR2 SMNVEV (reference sequence). The CDR3 DNA is TGTGCCAGCAGCCTTATGGGGGCGGCGAACACTGAAGCTTTCTTT. Translated, it gives CASSLMGAANTEAFF.

The chain recombines TRBV6-2 or TRBV6-3 with TRBJ2-3, with TRBD2 matching 7 bases. The CDR3 has 15 amino acids. CDR1 and CDR2 (germline): MNHEY, SVGEGT. Trimming at V came to 6 bases and at J to 2 bases, leaving 8 bases not matched to a gene. The CDR3 here is CASSVRLANTDTQYF. The DNA of the CDR3 is TGTGCCAGCAGCGTTCGACTAGCAAACACAGATACGCAGTATTTT.

The chain is built from TRBV18 and TRBJ2-7; weak D call: TRBD1 (6 bases). Trimming pared 4 bases from V and 1 base from J, leaving 8 bases between. In germline, CDR1 is KGHSH, CDR2 LQKENI. CDR3 length equals 13 residues. This CDR3 reads CASSLTGSYEQYF. The CDR3 DNA reads as TGTGCCAGCTCACTCACAGGGTCCTACGAGCAGTACTTC.